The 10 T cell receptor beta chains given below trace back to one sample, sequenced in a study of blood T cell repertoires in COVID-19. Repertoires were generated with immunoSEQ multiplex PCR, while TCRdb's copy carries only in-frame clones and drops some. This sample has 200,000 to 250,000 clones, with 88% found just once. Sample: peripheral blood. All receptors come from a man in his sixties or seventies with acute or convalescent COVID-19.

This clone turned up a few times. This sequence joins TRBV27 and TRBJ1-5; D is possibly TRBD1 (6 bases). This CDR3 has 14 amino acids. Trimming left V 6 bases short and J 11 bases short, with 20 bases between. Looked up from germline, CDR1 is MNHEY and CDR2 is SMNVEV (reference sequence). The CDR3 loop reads CASSPTSAHRAQHF. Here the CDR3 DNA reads TGTGCCAGCAGCCCGACATCGGCTCACAGGGCCCAGCATTTT.

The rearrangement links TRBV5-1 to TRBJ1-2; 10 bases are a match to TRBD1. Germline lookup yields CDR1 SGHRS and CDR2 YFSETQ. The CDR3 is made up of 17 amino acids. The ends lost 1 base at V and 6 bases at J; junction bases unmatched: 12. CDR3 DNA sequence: TGCGCCAGCAGCTTGTCAGACGGGACAGGGGTTATCAATGGCTACACCTTC. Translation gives CASSLSDGTGVINGYTF.

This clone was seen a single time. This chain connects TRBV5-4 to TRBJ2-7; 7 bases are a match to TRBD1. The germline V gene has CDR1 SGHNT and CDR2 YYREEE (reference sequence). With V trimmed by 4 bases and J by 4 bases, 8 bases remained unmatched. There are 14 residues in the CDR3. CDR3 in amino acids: CASSNNRGRYEQYF. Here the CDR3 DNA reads TGTGCCAGCAGCAATAACAGGGGAAGATACGAGCAGTACTTC.

Here the CDR3 DNA reads TGTGCCAGCCGGGGACAGGGGTCTCACTCCTACGAGCAGTACTTC. Amino acid sequence: CASRGQGSHSYEQYF. The gene calls are TRBV6-5 and TRBJ2-7; 10 nucleotides align to TRBD1. There are 15 residues in the CDR3. V lost 8 bases and J lost 0; bases outside the gene matches: 7. Germline-derived CDR1 and CDR2 are MNHEY and SVGAGI.

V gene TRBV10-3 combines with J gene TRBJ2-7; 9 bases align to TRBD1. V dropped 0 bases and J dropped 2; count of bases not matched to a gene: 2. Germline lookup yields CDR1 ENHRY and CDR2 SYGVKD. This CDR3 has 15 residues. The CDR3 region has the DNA TGTGCCATCAGTGAGTCGGGACAGGGAGCCTACGAGCAGTACTTC. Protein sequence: CAISESGQGAYEQYF.

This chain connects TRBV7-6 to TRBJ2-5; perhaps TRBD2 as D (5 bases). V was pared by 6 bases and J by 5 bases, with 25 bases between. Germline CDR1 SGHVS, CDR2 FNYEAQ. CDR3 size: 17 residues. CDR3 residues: CASSYNPSSTLGETQYF. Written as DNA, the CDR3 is TGTGCCAGCAGTTATAATCCCTCTAGCACCCTCGGGGAGACCCAGTACTTC. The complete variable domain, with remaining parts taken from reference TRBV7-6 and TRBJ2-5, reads GAGVSQSPRYKVTKRGQDVALRCDPISGHVSLYWYRQALGQGPEFLTYFNYEAQQDKSGLPNDRFSAERPEGSISTLTIQRTEQRDSAMYRCASSYNPSSTLGETQYFGPGTRLLVL.

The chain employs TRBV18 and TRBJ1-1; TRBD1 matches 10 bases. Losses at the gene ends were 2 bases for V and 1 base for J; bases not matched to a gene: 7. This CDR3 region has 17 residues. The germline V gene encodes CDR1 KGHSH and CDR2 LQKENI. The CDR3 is CASSPWDRGLTNTEAFF. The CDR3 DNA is TGTGCCAGCTCACCATGGGACAGGGGATTGACGAACACTGAAGCTTTCTTT.

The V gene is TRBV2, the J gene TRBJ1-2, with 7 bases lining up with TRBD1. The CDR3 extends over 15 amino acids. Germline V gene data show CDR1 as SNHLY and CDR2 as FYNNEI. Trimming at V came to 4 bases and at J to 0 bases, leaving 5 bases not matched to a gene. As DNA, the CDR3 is TGTGCCAGCAGTGTTCGACAGGGAGCTAACTATGGCTACACCTTC. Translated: CASSVRQGANYGYTF.

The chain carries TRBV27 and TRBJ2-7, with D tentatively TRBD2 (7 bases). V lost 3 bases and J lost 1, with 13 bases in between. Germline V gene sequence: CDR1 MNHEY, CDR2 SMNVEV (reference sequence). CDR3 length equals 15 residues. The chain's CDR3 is CASSLGGGVSYEQYF. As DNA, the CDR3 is TGTGCCAGCAGTTTGGGGGGGGGCGTTTCCTACGAGCAGTACTTC.

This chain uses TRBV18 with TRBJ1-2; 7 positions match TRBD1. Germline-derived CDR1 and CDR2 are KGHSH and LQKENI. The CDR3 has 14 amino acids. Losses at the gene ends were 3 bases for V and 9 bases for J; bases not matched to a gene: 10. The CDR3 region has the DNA TGTGCCAGCTCACCCAACGCGGGACAGATGAGCTACACCTTC. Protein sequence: CASSPNAGQMSYTF.